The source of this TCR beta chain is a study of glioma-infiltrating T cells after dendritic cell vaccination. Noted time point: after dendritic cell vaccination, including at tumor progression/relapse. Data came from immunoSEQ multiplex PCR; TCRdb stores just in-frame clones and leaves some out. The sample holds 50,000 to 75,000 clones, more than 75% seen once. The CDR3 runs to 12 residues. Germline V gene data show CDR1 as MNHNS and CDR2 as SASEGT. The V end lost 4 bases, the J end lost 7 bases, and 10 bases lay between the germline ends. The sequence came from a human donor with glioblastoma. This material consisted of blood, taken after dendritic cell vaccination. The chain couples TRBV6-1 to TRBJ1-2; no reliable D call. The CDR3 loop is CASSVAGGGYTF. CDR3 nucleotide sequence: TGTGCCAGCAGTGTGGCAGGAGGTGGCTACACCTTC.